This T cell receptor (beta chain) was identified in a study of identical twins. This clonotype showed up many times. The V end lost 5 bases, the J end lost 4 bases, and 18 bases lay between the germline ends. The CDR3 runs to 15 residues. From germline, CDR1 is SGHVS and CDR2 FQNEAQ. TCRdb reprocessed the 5' RACE reads with MiXCR, giving one entry per CDR3 protein. Counted here are 570,000 or so distinct CDR3 sequences, roughly 9.5% occurring once; the ten biggest clones make up roughly 3.2%. The same data also went into a second study, on yellow fever vaccine responses in identical twins.

This receptor was obtained from a woman in her late teens or twenties in good health. The V and J genes are TRBV7-8 and TRBJ2-7; D is undetermined. The material sequenced was PBMCs. This chain's CDR3 is CASSAARSPYYEQYF. The CDR3 coding sequence is TGTGCCAGCAGCGCCGCACGAAGTCCCTATTACGAGCAGTACTTC.